These T cell receptor beta chains were read from a single sample in a study of T cells after yellow fever vaccination. Via MiXCR, TCRdb re-called the 5' RACE reads, giving one row per CDR3 protein. The repertoire holds approximately 260,000 distinct CDR3 sequences, with around 4.9% as singletons. The sequencing here drew on CD4+ T cells sorted from PBMCs, taken on the day of the yellow fever booster vaccination. All receptors come from a man aged 18 to 30 who received the YFV17D yellow fever vaccine. The CDR3 runs from the conserved cysteine through the conserved F or W. A D gene is named only where the DNA matches it firmly. Only part of the rows carry a size: once, few, many, or a class if the clone is expanded.

clone size	J gene	D gene	CDR3 length	V gene	CDR3 protein	CDR3 DNA
few	TRBJ1-6	.	14	TRBV4-3	CASRRDSYNSPLHF	TGCGCCAGCAGGAGGGACTCCTATAATTCACCCCTCCACTTT
.	TRBJ2-5	TRBD2	15	TRBV7-2	CASSRPLAGVETQYF	TGTGCCAGCAGTCGGCCACTAGCGGGGGTAGAGACCCAGTACTTC
.	TRBJ1-2	TRBD1	14	TRBV20-1	CRAKGGQGDYGYTF	TGCAGGGCCAAAGGGGGACAGGGGGACTATGGCTACACCTTC
.	TRBJ1-2	.	16	TRBV7-2	CASSSRGGPLAYRYTF	TGTGCCAGCAGCTCCCGGGGGGGACCCCTTGCCTATCGCTACACCTTC
many	TRBJ2-6	.	18	TRBV18	CASSPNRVRISGANVLTF	TGTGCCAGCTCCCCAAACAGGGTTCGGATATCTGGGGCCAACGTCCTGACTTTC
.	TRBJ1-2	.	15	TRBV7-6	CASSLEGFAKTGYTF	TGTGCCAGCAGCTTAGAGGGCTTCGCCAAGACAGGCTACACCTTC
.	TRBJ2-1	TRBD2	15	TRBV20-1	CSARFAGGSYNEQFF	TGCAGTGCTAGATTCGCGGGGGGCTCCTACAATGAGCAGTTCTTC
many	TRBJ1-1	.	14	TRBV5-6	CASSFGRATTEAFF	TGTGCCAGCAGCTTTGGCAGGGCCACCACTGAAGCTTTCTTT
many	TRBJ1-1	.	13	TRBV19	CASRDLQGSEAFF	TGTGCCAGTAGAGACCTCCAGGGTTCTGAAGCTTTCTTT
few	TRBJ2-5	.	15	TRBV5-1	CASSPRPREQETQYF	TGCGCCAGCAGCCCGCGGCCCAGGGAACAAGAGACCCAGTACTTC
.	TRBJ2-3	.	15	TRBV20-1	CSAHQLTRGTDTQYF	TGCAGTGCTCACCAACTAACCCGGGGCACAGATACGCAGTATTTT
many	TRBJ2-3	TRBD2	15	TRBV4-3	CASTRVAGVRDTQYF	TGCGCCAGCACGAGGGTGGCGGGGGTTAGAGATACGCAGTATTTT
few	TRBJ1-5	.	15	TRBV4-1	CASSHSKGDLGPQHF	TGCGCCAGCAGCCACTCCAAGGGGGATTTAGGGCCCCAGCATTTT
many	TRBJ1-2	.	18	TRBV4-1	CASSQTYPQVLVGYGYTF	TGCGCCAGCAGCCAAACGTACCCTCAGGTGCTAGTTGGCTATGGCTACACCTTC
once	TRBJ2-7	TRBD1	14	TRBV5-1	CASSITGGSYEQYF	TGCGCCAGCAGCATAACAGGGGGATCCTACGAGCAGTACTTC
.	TRBJ1-1	TRBD1	19	TRBV4-1	CASSPTLTGYQFSYTEAFF	TGCGCCAGCAGCCCTACCTTGACAGGGTACCAATTTTCCTACACTGAAGCTTTCTTT
few	TRBJ2-5	.	16	TRBV4-3	CASSQDTNKRVETQYF	TGCGCCAGCAGCCAAGATACGAATAAGAGGGTGGAGACCCAGTACTTC
many	TRBJ2-5	.	13	TRBV7-2	CASSLALRETQYF	TGCGCCAGCAGCTTGGCCCTTAGAGAGACCCAGTACTTC
many	TRBJ2-1	.	17	TRBV4-3	CASSQGAAPFAYNEQFF	TGCGCCAGCAGCCAGGGGGCGGCTCCATTCGCATACAATGAGCAGTTCTTC
many	TRBJ2-3	TRBD2	16	TRBV5-1	CASSLDPGLATDTQYF	TGCGCCAGCAGCTTGGATCCGGGACTAGCAACAGATACGCAGTATTTT
few	TRBJ2-2	.	16	TRBV6-4	CASSDAGPPNTGELFF	TGTGCCAGCAGTGACGCTGGGCCCCCCAACACCGGGGAGCTGTTTTTT
few	TRBJ1-1	.	13	TRBV20-1	CSATRYSGSVAFF	TGCAGTGCTACCAGATATTCAGGGTCCGTAGCTTTCTTT
.	TRBJ1-1	TRBD1	17	TRBV20-1	CSARDLRGGQLNTEAFF	TGCAGTGCTAGAGATCTTCGGGGGGGACAGTTGAACACTGAAGCTTTCTTT